This T cell receptor beta chain came from a study of cytomegalovirus exposure and HLA in healthy donors. Germline V gives CDR1 MNHNS, CDR2 SASEGT. Trimming cost V 3 bases and J 5 bases; bases outside gene matches: 7. The CDR3 has 14 amino acids. Concerning this clone: What it binds is unknown.

Findings and limits, study-wide: A later analysis appeared to link common viral pathogens to several of the most significant clusters. Some V segments, including TRBV6-2 and TRBV6-3, were excluded as indistinguishable.

Primers: 60 Vbeta forward and 13 Jbeta reverse. Using immunoSEQ multiplex PCR, the repertoire was profiled, and TCRdb retains in-frame clones only, with some absent. The repertoire holds approximately 220,000 clones, with roughly 88% as singletons. Specimen: PBMCs. The V gene is TRBV6-1, the J gene TRBJ2-7; TRBD2 agrees at 7 bases. The TCR comes from a boy between 2 and 10 years old in good health and CMV-seronegative. For the CDR3, the DNA is TGTGCCAGCAGTGATGGCGGGAGTTTCGACGAGCAGTACTTC. Encoded protein: CASSDGGSFDEQYF.